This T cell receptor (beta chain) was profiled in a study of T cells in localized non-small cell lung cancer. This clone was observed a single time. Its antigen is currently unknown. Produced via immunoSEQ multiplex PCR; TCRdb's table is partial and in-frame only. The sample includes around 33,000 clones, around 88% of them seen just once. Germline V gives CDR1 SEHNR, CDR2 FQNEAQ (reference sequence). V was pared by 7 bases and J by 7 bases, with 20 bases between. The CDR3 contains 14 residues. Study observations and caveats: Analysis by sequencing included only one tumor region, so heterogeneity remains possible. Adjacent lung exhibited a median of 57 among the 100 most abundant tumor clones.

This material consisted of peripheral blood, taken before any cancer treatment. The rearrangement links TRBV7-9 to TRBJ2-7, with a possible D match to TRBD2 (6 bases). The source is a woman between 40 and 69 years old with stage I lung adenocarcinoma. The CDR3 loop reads CASTPRDGPWEQYF. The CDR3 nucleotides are TGTGCCAGCACCCCGCGGGACGGCCCCTGGGAGCAGTACTTC.